This T cell receptor (beta chain) was profiled in a study of CD8 T cells in ankylosing spondylitis. This clonotype was seen many times. Its antigen is unidentified. Overall study results and limits: Some of the motif variants had earlier been found in reactive arthritis patients' fluid and blood. Researchers reportedly found disease-linked clones significantly enriched in matched ankylosing spondylitis synovial fluid. Disease-linked clones, CD8+, were relatively rare in peripheral blood. What appeared characteristic of ankylosing spondylitis blood was a TCR beta motif of 7 or 8 highly homologous variants.

CDR3 length: 15 residues. CDR1 SGHTA and CDR2 FQGNSA come from the germline V gene. Between the trimmed V and J ends, which lost 5 bases and 1 base, there was a span of 14 bases. Libraries for TCR beta were made by quantitative 5'-RACE with molecular barcodes. MiXCR, applied by TCRdb to the 5' RACE reads, yields one record per CDR3 protein. This sample carries over 450,000 distinct CDR3 sequences, roughly 13% of them seen once, and the ten largest clones take 6.8%. The source is a male donor with ankylosing spondylitis. J is TRBJ2-5 and V is TRBV7-2; D remains unclear. The material sequenced was blood, either unsorted or a sorted T cell fraction (not recorded which). As DNA, the CDR3 is TGTGCCAGCAGCCACAACTGGCGTTTCCAAGAGACCCAGTACTTC. Amino acid sequence: CASSHNWRFQETQYF.